This T cell receptor beta chain comes out of a study of metastatic and nonmetastatic thyroid tumors. Among the patients, none had received any treatment before thyroid surgery. V lost 5 bases, J lost 5 bases, and 2 bases stayed unmatched. Germline V gene sequence: CDR1 DFQATT, CDR2 SNEGSKA (reference sequence). The CDR3 covers 14 residues. TCRdb called clones again from the PCR reads with MiXCR. The data contain tens of thousands of clones, approximately 20% of them singletons. This clone came up many times. Sample: adjacent normal tissue. This receptor was identified in a female donor with papillary thyroid cancer or a benign thyroid nodule (not recorded which). Some clones in this sample may be carry-over from other donors' samples. The chain is built from TRBV20-1 and TRBJ2-5; TRBD2 agrees at 16 bases. The CDR3 nucleotides are TGCAGTGCTGGGACTAGCGGGAGGGGGGAGACCCAGTACTTC. As protein: CSAGTSGRGETQYF.